This TCR beta chain was profiled in a study of spatial heterogeneity in lung cancer. This clonotype was counted a few times. What it binds is not known. The study, taken as a whole, reports: Ubiquitous and regional nonsynonymous mutation counts were tracked by ubiquitous and regional expanded TCR counts, respectively. Mutation tallies in tumors tracked expanded intratumoral alpha and beta TCR counts.

The sample's time point: sample taken at primary tumor resection. The donors, around 71 patients with untreated early-stage non-small cell lung cancer, provided the samples. One entry per CDR3 protein, called by TCRdb with MiXCR from the 5' RACE reads. The sample holds approximately 23,000 distinct CDR3 sequences; around 5% are singletons and the top ten take 7.5% to 10%. This CDR3 is built from 16 residues. The J segment lost 5 bases and the V segment lost 5 bases, leaving 10 bases of the junction unmatched. Germline V gene sequence: CDR1 SEHNR, CDR2 FQNEAQ (reference sequence). The material sequenced was lung tumor tissue, taken at surgery. The receptor was isolated from a male donor with early-stage non-small cell lung cancer. This sequence joins TRBV7-9 and TRBJ2-5; 11 nucleotides match TRBD1. As DNA, the CDR3 is TGTGCCAGCAGCCCCCGGGACAGGGGGTCCGGGGAGACCCAGTACTTC. It encodes CASSPRDRGSGETQYF.